These 24 T cell receptor beta chains were all obtained from the same sample, sequenced in a study of OX40 agonist ivuxolimab in advanced cancers. The data were produced by immunoSEQ multiplex PCR, yet TCRdb's version contains in-frame clones alone and is incomplete. The table records approximately 80,000 clones, 75% to 95% of them present only once. Specimen: CD4+ or CD8+ T cells sorted from blood, collected in a trial of the OX40 agonist ivuxolimab. The receptors were sampled from an adult with an advanced solid tumor such as melanoma, head and neck, liver or kidney cancer.

The chain combines TRBV19 with TRBJ1-5; D remains ambiguous. V was shortened by 3 bases and J by 2 bases, with 8 bases between the two germline ends. The CDR3 covers 14 residues. Per germline, CDR1 LNHDA and CDR2 SQIVND (reference sequence). Here the CDR3 reads CASSMRQGNQPQHF. CDR3 bases: TGTGCCAGTAGTATGAGGCAGGGCAATCAGCCCCAGCATTTT.

The J gene is TRBJ2-2, the V gene TRBV25-1; either TRBD1 or TRBD2 may supply D (5 bases each). The CDR3 is 13 amino acids. Per the germline V gene, CDR1 is MGHDK and CDR2 is SYGVNS. Trimming left V 6 bases short and J 7 bases short, with 12 bases between. CDR3 sequence: CASRGWGYGELFF. In DNA, the CDR3 is TGTGCCAGCAGGGGGTGGGGGTACGGGGAGCTGTTTTTT.

The V gene is TRBV5-5, the J gene TRBJ2-2, with D maybe TRBD2 (6 bases). The CDR3 has 15 residues. Germline CDR1 reads SGHKS; CDR2 reads YYEKEE (reference sequence). V was shortened by 2 bases and J by 5 bases, with 13 bases between the two germline ends. The CDR3 spells CASSFSGSGTGELFF. CDR3 bases: TGTGCCAGCAGCTTTTCCGGGAGCGGAACCGGGGAGCTGTTTTTT.

The chain joins TRBV5-1 to TRBJ2-1, with D perhaps matching TRBD1 (6 bases). The V end was cut by 3 bases, the J end by 7 bases, with 14 bases between. Germline values: CDR1 SGHRS, CDR2 YFSETQ. The CDR3 sequence is 14 residues long. The CDR3: CASSSLQGWNEQFF. For the CDR3, the DNA is TGCGCCAGCAGCTCCCTACAGGGATGGAATGAGCAGTTCTTC.

This rearrangement joins TRBV13 to TRBJ2-7; D may correspond to TRBD1 or TRBD2 (7 bases each). This CDR3 contains 15 residues. V was trimmed by 5 bases and J by 2 bases, leaving 16 bases between them. Germline assignment: CDR1 PRHDT and CDR2 FYEKMQ (reference sequence). This CDR3 is CASSPGGEIPYEQYF. In nucleotides, the CDR3 is TGTGCCAGCAGCCCAGGGGGGGAGATACCCTACGAGCAGTACTTC.

DNA for the CDR3: TGCAGCGTTAGGACTAGCGGGGCCTCTGGGGAGCAGTACTTC. Its translation is CSVRTSGASGEQYF. J is TRBJ2-7 and V is TRBV29-1, with TRBD2 matching 12 bases. Losses at the gene ends were 5 bases for V and 7 bases for J; bases not matched to a gene: 9. The length of the CDR3 is 14 residues. Germline CDR1 and CDR2: SQVTM and ANQGSEA.

The chain is built from TRBV5-4 and TRBJ2-2; D is possibly TRBD2 (7 bases). V was cut by 0 bases and J by 7 bases, with 10 bases left in between. This CDR3 is built from 14 residues. Germline-derived CDR1 and CDR2 are SGHNT and YYREEE (reference sequence). This CDR3 is CASSLVGGHGELFF. CDR3 coding DNA: TGTGCCAGCAGCTTGGTGGGGGGGCACGGGGAGCTGTTTTTT.

This clone was counted once. The J gene is TRBJ2-5, the V gene TRBV10-3; D gene uncertain. The CDR3 runs to 14 residues. Trimming removed 0 bases at V and 0 bases at J, with 5 bases between. The germline gives CDR1 ENHRY, CDR2 SYGVKD. Written as DNA, the CDR3 is TGTGCCATCAGTGAGTCGAACAACCAAGAGACCCAGTACTTC. Its protein product is CAISESNNQETQYF.

The rearrangement uses TRBV18 and TRBJ1-5; D is perhaps TRBD1 (5 bases). The CDR3 extends over 14 amino acids. V shed 4 bases and J shed 0 bases, with 7 bases lying between them. From germline, CDR1 is KGHSH and CDR2 LQKENI. The CDR3 DNA follows: TGTGCCAGCTCACAACAGGCTAGCAATCAGCCCCAGCATTTT. It specifies CASSQQASNQPQHF. Looking up the rest from reference TRBV18 and TRBJ1-5 gives the full variable domain: NAGVMQNPRHLVRRRGQEARLRCSPMKGHSHVYWYRQLPEEGLKFMVYLQKENIIDESGMPKERFSAEFPKEGPSILRIQQVVRGDSAAYFCASSQQASNQPQHFGDGTRLSIL.

This chain links TRBV5-1 with TRBJ2-3, with 7 bases matching TRBD2. There are 16 residues in the CDR3. The V and J ends lost 7 bases and 3 bases, in that order; junction bases with no gene match: 14. Germline CDR1 and CDR2: SGHRS and YFSETQ. CDR3 nucleotides: TGCGCCAGCCGCATTGCCCCCACTAGCGCTACAGATACGCAGTATTTT. It yields the protein CASRIAPTSATDTQYF.

V usage is TRBV28 and J usage is TRBJ2-1; 14 nucleotides line up with TRBD2. The V segment lost 3 bases and the J segment 9 bases; nucleotides outside the gene matches: 7. The CDR3 totals 16 residues. Germline CDR1 reads MDHEN; CDR2 reads SYDVKM. For the CDR3, the DNA is TGTGCCAGCAGTTTCTCTGGACTAGCGGGAGGTCGTGAGCAGTTCTTC. It encodes CASSFSGLAGGREQFF.

The rearrangement uses TRBV18 and TRBJ2-3; D may match TRBD1 or TRBD2 (6 bases each). The CDR3 extends over 17 amino acids. Per germline, CDR1 KGHSH and CDR2 LQKENI. The ends were cut back, 1 base at V and 2 bases at J, with 16 bases in the middle. The CDR3 loop is CASSPLFGGDNTDTQYF. CDR3 DNA sequence: TGTGCCAGCTCACCACTCTTCGGCGGGGACAACACAGATACGCAGTATTTT.

In the case of this clone: Relative to the germline gene, one junction end is altered; a read error may explain this. The J gene is TRBJ1-5, the V gene TRBV7-7; the D is unclear. Germline-derived CDR1 and CDR2 are SSHAT and FNYEAQ (reference sequence). The CDR3 consists of 16 residues. The CDR3 reads CASSLGSQPCNQPQHF. The CDR3 bases are TGTGCTAGCAGCTTAGGTTCCCAGCCTTGCAATCAGCCCCAGCATTTT.

This chain connects TRBV6-5 to TRBJ2-7; 9 bases agree with TRBD1. Germline values: CDR1 MNHEY, CDR2 SVGAGI. CDR3 length: 14 residues. V trimming: 5 bases; J trimming: 5 bases; junction bases outside the gene matches: 7. CDR3 in amino acids: CASSTPGTGHEQYF. CDR3 bases: TGTGCCAGCAGTACCCCCGGGACAGGGCACGAGCAGTACTTC.

With respect to this clone: The same CDR3 also results from other DNA sequences found in this sample. The chain is built from TRBV5-1 and TRBJ2-7; no reliable D call. V was clipped by 0 bases and J by 4 bases, with 2 bases between them. The CDR3 totals 11 residues. Germline CDR1 is SGHRS and CDR2 is YFSETQ. CDR3 sequence reads: CASSLDYEQYF. The CDR3, as DNA: TGCGCCAGCAGCTTGGATTACGAGCAGTACTTC.

This clone was detected only once. The chain joins TRBV29-1 to TRBJ1-1; no clear D. Per germline, CDR1 SQVTM and CDR2 ANQGSEA. The CDR3 loop spans 17 amino acids. Trimming pared 0 bases from V and 0 bases from J, leaving 17 bases between. The CDR3, as DNA: TGCAGCGTTGAAGATCTTCTTACTGGGAGTGTGAACACTGAAGCTTTCTTT. Amino acids: CSVEDLLTGSVNTEAFF.

The chain employs TRBV9 and TRBJ2-3, with D perhaps matching TRBD2 (6 bases). The V end was cut by 3 bases, the J end by 5 bases, with 10 bases between. CDR1 and CDR2 from the germline V gene are SGDLS and YYNGEE. The CDR3 sequence is 13 residues long. Here the CDR3 reads CASSARRGDTQYF. CDR3 DNA: TGTGCCAGCAGCGCGAGGAGGGGAGATACGCAGTATTTT.

The rearrangement joins TRBV30 to TRBJ2-7, with D possibly TRBD1 on 5 matching bases. The CDR3 spans 11 residues. CDR1 GTSNPN and CDR2 SVGIG come from the germline V gene (reference sequence). V was clipped by 3 bases and J by 3 bases, with 6 bases between them. Here the CDR3 reads CAWSRDYEQYF. In DNA, the CDR3 is TGTGCCTGGAGCAGGGACTACGAGCAGTACTTC.

The rearrangement links TRBV7-9 to TRBJ1-6, with a weak D call TRBD1 (5 bases). CDR1 is SEHNR, CDR2 FQNEAQ, per germline (reference sequence). Trimming cost V 2 bases and J 14 bases, with 10 bases left between them. The CDR3 length is 12 residues. CDR3 protein: CASSLSGPTLHF. In DNA form, the CDR3 reads TGTGCCAGCAGCTTATCGGGACCTACCCTCCACTTT.

The chain employs TRBV28 and TRBJ1-5; 7 bases match TRBD1. J gave up 11 bases and V 6 bases, and 13 bases lay outside the gene matches. In germline, CDR1 is MDHEN, CDR2 SYDVKM. CDR3 length: 14 residues. As DNA, the CDR3 is TGTGCCAGCAGCCCGGGGACAGACACAAGGGCCCAGCATTTT. Its translation: CASSPGTDTRAQHF.

The CDR3 spells CASSLRDSSYEQYF. The CDR3 DNA is TGTGCCAGCAGCTTGCGGGACAGCTCCTACGAGCAGTACTTC. The chain is built from TRBV7-8 and TRBJ2-7; perhaps TRBD1 as D (7 bases). The CDR3 consists of 14 residues. Trimming left V 3 bases short and J 0 bases short, with 9 bases between. Germline CDR1 reads SGHVS; CDR2 reads FQNEAQ.

The chain couples TRBV6-1 to TRBJ2-7; 8 bases map to TRBD1. V shed 7 bases and J 3 bases; nucleotides not matched to a gene: 8. CDR1 and CDR2 from the germline V gene are MNHNS and SASEGT. This CDR3 spans 14 amino acids. The CDR3 loop reads CASKGGQASYEQYF. CDR3 nucleotide sequence: TGTGCCAGCAAGGGGGGACAGGCTAGCTACGAGCAGTACTTC.

The chain combines TRBV5-1 with TRBJ2-7, with 8 bases matching TRBD1. Germline trimming cut 2 bases from V and 1 base from J; bases unmatched to any gene: 2. Germline V gene lookup returns CDR1 SGHRS and CDR2 YFSETQ. The CDR3 consists of 14 residues. CDR3 protein: CASSFRDRSYEQYF. For the CDR3, the DNA is TGCGCCAGCAGCTTCCGGGACAGGTCCTACGAGCAGTACTTC.

The chain is built from TRBV5-1 and TRBJ2-7; the D call may be TRBD1 or TRBD2 (5 bases each). Per the germline V gene, CDR1 is SGHRS and CDR2 is YFSETQ. The CDR3 is made up of 14 amino acids. Trimming cost V 2 bases and J 7 bases, with 16 bases left between them. The CDR3, as DNA: TGCGCCAGCAGCTTTAGGGACCCGAGGCGAGAGCAGTACTTC. Translation gives CASSFRDPRREQYF.